The 24 T cell receptor beta chains listed next were all sequenced from one sample in a study of T cells after yellow fever vaccination (dated by TCRdb to about 2019). Library preparation employed 5' RACE. Instrument on record: Illumina HiSeq 2500. TCRdb reanalyzed the raw reads on its own, using fastp at Q25 for trimming and MiXCR for clone calling, and kept in-frame beta chains. Rows matching on CDR3 protein sequence are summarized as one entry with the most common DNA and genes. Across this sample there are under 300,000 distinct CDR3 sequences, with 6.9% seen only once. The ten largest clones represent 0.85% of the sample. This specimen's treatment or condition label, per the study, means: live attenuated yellow fever vaccine strain. Sequencing was performed on CD4+ T cells sorted from PBMCs, taken 15 days after the yellow fever booster vaccination. The receptors were sampled from a man aged 30 to 45 who received the YFV17D yellow fever vaccine.

This clonotype showed up just a few times. Here the CDR3 DNA reads TGTGCCAGCAGCACCACTCCGACTGGGCCCTTGCCCCAGCATTTT. Translating it yields CASSTTPTGPLPQHF. This sequence joins TRBV5-5 and TRBJ1-5; D unclear. The CDR3 totals 15 residues. Germline V CDR1 and CDR2: SGHKS, YYEKEE (reference sequence). V was trimmed by 4 bases and J by 9 bases, leaving 20 bases between them.

The CDR3 DNA sequence: TGCGCCAGCAGTGAGCAGCCTTTACCCCTCACAGATACGCAGTATTTT. Translation gives CASSEQPLPLTDTQYF. The chain employs TRBV10-2 and TRBJ2-3, with D hard to call. This CDR3 has 16 amino acids. Germline V gene data show CDR1 as WSHSY and CDR2 as SAAADI. V lost 2 bases and J lost 2, with 14 bases in between.

This clonotype has more than one count but fewer than ten. This chain links TRBV29-1 with TRBJ2-1, with D hard to call. Germline-derived CDR1 and CDR2 are SQVTM and ANQGSEA. The CDR3 covers 11 residues. The V end lost 8 bases, the J end lost 5 bases, and 10 bases lay between the germline ends. In DNA, the CDR3 is TGCAGCTCCGACCGGAACAATGAGCAGTTCTTC. This gives the protein CSSDRNNEQFF.

This chain connects TRBV28 to TRBJ1-5; 7 positions agree with TRBD1. Germline-derived CDR1 and CDR2 are MDHEN and SYDVKM. After removal of 4 bases from V and 4 bases from J, the junction contained 7 bases not matched to a gene. This CDR3 region has 15 residues. DNA of the CDR3: TGTGCCAGCAGTTCAGGACAGGTTGGAAATCAGCCCCAGCATTTT. Amino acid sequence: CASSSGQVGNQPQHF. Full variable domain (remainder filled in from reference TRBV28 and TRBJ1-5): DVKVTQSSRYLVKRTGEKVFLECVQDMDHENMFWYRQDPGLGLRLIYFSYDVKMKEKGDIPEGYSVSREKKERFSLILESASTNQTSMYLCASSSGQVGNQPQHFGDGTRLSIL.

This clonotype was counted ten times or more. CDR3 protein: CASSLAGGSVAETQYF. The CDR3 region has the DNA TGCGCCAGCAGCTTGGCAGGGGGGTCTGTGGCAGAGACCCAGTACTTC. This sequence joins TRBV5-1 and TRBJ2-5, with D perhaps matching TRBD1 (7 bases). Germline lookup yields CDR1 SGHRS and CDR2 YFSETQ. Between the trimmed V and J ends, which lost 0 bases and 4 bases, there was a span of 16 bases. The CDR3 contains 16 residues.

In the case of this clonotype: The germline gene is not matched at one end of the junction; a read error may be the cause. The V call is TRBV5-1, the J call TRBJ2-7; possibly TRBD2 for D (5 bases). This CDR3 region has 17 residues. Germline CDR1 is SGHRS and CDR2 is YFSETQ. The CDR3 sequence is CGSSLLTPGPGSYEQYF. The CDR3 nucleotides read TGCGGCAGCAGCTTGCTCACGCCGGGCCCGGGATCCTACGAGCAGTACTTC.

The V call is TRBV6-2 or TRBV6-3, the J call TRBJ1-2; 9 bases align to TRBD1. Germline CDR1 MNHEY, CDR2 SVGEGT. The trim removed 5 bases at V and 2 bases at J, leaving 3 bases unmatched. The CDR3 sequence is 14 residues long. The chain's CDR3 is CASSHGQGNYGYTF. CDR3 nucleotide sequence: TGTGCCAGCAGTCACGGACAGGGGAACTATGGCTACACCTTC.

The chain uses TRBV3-1 and TRBJ1-1; a weak D match, TRBD1 (6 bases). Germline loops: CDR1 LGHDT, CDR2 YNNKEL (reference sequence). The CDR3 is made up of 13 amino acids. Trimming took off 5 bases at V and 1 base at J, with 8 bases between the two ends. CDR3 residues: CASSKGGNTEAFF. DNA of the CDR3: TGTGCCAGCAGCAAAGGGGGGAACACTGAAGCTTTCTTT.

This clonotype was observed at least ten times. The chain joins TRBV7-2 to TRBJ2-7; D gene uncertain. V shed 1 base and J shed 1 base, with 5 bases lying between them. The V gene's germline CDR1 is SGHTA and CDR2 FQGNSA. This CDR3 comprises 13 residues. CDR3 nucleotide sequence: TGTGCCAGCAGCTTAGAACTATCCTACGAGCAGTACTTC. Translated: CASSLELSYEQYF.

This clonotype has only a few counts. The genes are TRBV20-1 and TRBJ2-3; TRBD2 matches at 13 bases. Germline V gene sequence: CDR1 DFQATT, CDR2 SNEGSKA (reference sequence). CDR3 length: 16 amino acids. The trim removed 4 bases at V and 4 bases at J, leaving 8 bases unmatched. CDR3 protein: CSATPQTSGRADTQYF. CDR3 coding DNA: TGCAGTGCTACCCCACAAACTAGCGGGAGGGCAGATACGCAGTATTTT.

This rearrangement joins TRBV5-1 to TRBJ2-1; 7 bases are shared with TRBD1. V lost 4 bases to trimming and J lost 7 bases; unmatched junction nucleotides: 11. The CDR3 length is 15 residues. Germline V gene data show CDR1 as SGHRS and CDR2 as YFSETQ. The CDR3 protein is CASSPDREGTNEQFF. CDR3 bases: TGCGCCAGCAGCCCCGACAGGGAAGGAACGAATGAGCAGTTCTTC.

This clonotype was seen at least ten times. The chain recombines TRBV24-1 with TRBJ2-1; D uncertain. The CDR3 sequence is 13 residues long. Germline-derived CDR1 and CDR2 are KGHDR and SFDVKD. Trimming took 4 bases from V and 10 from J, leaving 13 bases between them. CDR3 coding DNA: TGTGCCACCAGTGAGCTCTCCGGGCTCGAGCAGTTCTTC. Translation: CATSELSGLEQFF.

The V gene is TRBV20-1, the J gene TRBJ1-2; TRBD1 might be the D (6 bases). The ends were cut back, 6 bases at V and 1 base at J, with 9 bases in the middle. CDR3 size: 12 residues. The germline gives CDR1 DFQATT, CDR2 SNEGSKA (reference sequence). The CDR3, as DNA: TGCAGTGCCCGGGACATTAACTATGGCTACACCTTC. As protein: CSARDINYGYTF.

Of note for this clonotype: A read error may be the cause here, since a much bigger clone is one base away. The V call is TRBV7-2, the J call TRBJ2-1; D unresolved. The CDR3 runs to 14 residues. Trimming removed 4 bases from V and 9 bases from J, with 16 bases in between. CDR1 SGHTA and CDR2 FQGNSA come from the germline V gene. The chain's CDR3 is CASSSPTASGEQFF. The CDR3 DNA reads TGTGCCAGCAGCTCGCCCACAGCGTCGGGTGAGCAGTTCTTC.

The chain couples TRBV19 to TRBJ2-1, with 11 positions matching TRBD2. The CDR3 has 14 amino acids. J gave up 7 bases and V 3 bases, and 2 bases lay outside the gene matches. Germline values: CDR1 LNHDA, CDR2 SQIVND (reference sequence). As DNA, the CDR3 is TGTGCCAGTAGTATGAGGACTAGCGGGAATGAGCAGTTCTTC. Translation: CASSMRTSGNEQFF.

This clonotype was counted a few times. The genes are TRBV29-1 and TRBJ2-1; D not certain. The CDR3 length is 10 residues. Deletions cut 7 bases from V and 6 bases from J, with 7 bases between. Germline assignment: CDR1 SQVTM and CDR2 ANQGSEA. CDR3 nucleotide sequence: TGCAGCGGGGCCCGCAATGAGCAGTTCTTC. This translates into CSGARNEQFF.

The J gene is TRBJ1-5, the V gene TRBV7-2; weak D call: TRBD1 (5 bases). Germline-derived CDR1 and CDR2 are SGHTA and FQGNSA. The CDR3 covers 13 residues. V lost 3 bases and J lost 7, with 10 bases in between. Written as DNA, the CDR3 is TGTGCCAGCAGCTTGGGGGGTAGCCAGCCCCAGCATTTT. This sequence encodes CASSLGGSQPQHF.

The rearrangement links TRBV28 to TRBJ2-7, with 7 bases that match TRBD2. Per germline, CDR1 MDHEN and CDR2 SYDVKM. V dropped 2 bases and J dropped 7; count of bases not matched to a gene: 8. The CDR3 runs 14 residues. CDR3 coding DNA: TGTGCCAGCAGTTTAGTCGCGGGAGTTAATGAGCAGTACTTC. This gives the protein CASSLVAGVNEQYF.

This chain uses TRBV12-3 or TRBV12-4 with TRBJ1-2; 11 nucleotides line up with TRBD1. V was clipped by 2 bases and J by 5 bases; unmatched bases: 4. This CDR3 region has 15 residues. CDR3 in DNA: TGTGCCAGCAGTTTATGGACAGGGGGCGAGTATGGCTACACCTTC. Translation: CASSLWTGGEYGYTF.

The rearrangement joins TRBV12-3 or TRBV12-4 to TRBJ2-4; D is perhaps TRBD2 (6 bases). V was cut by 5 bases and J by 0 bases, with 14 bases left in between. The CDR3 contains 16 residues. This CDR3 is CASSHLGGLAKNIQYF. Here the CDR3 DNA reads TGTGCCAGCAGTCACCTCGGAGGGTTAGCCAAAAACATTCAGTACTTC.

This clonotype was seen many times. The DNA for the CDR3 is TGTGCCAGCTTCGGGACAGGGGGCTCCGGGGAGCTGTTTTTT. This sequence encodes CASFGTGGSGELFF. The chain joins TRBV6-2 or TRBV6-3 to TRBJ2-2, with 12 bases identical to TRBD1. The germline CDR1 and CDR2 sequences are MNHEY and SVGEGT. V was pared by 8 bases and J by 6 bases, with 4 bases of the junction left unmatched. The CDR3 totals 14 residues.

This clonotype came up many times. The chain employs TRBV5-1 and TRBJ2-1, with 13 nucleotides matching TRBD2. Germline V CDR1 and CDR2: SGHRS, YFSETQ. The CDR3 runs 16 residues. Germline trimming cut 5 bases from V and 4 bases from J; bases unmatched to any gene: 6. The CDR3 DNA follows: TGCGCCAGCAGGACCGGGACTAGCGGGGCGTACAATGAGCAGTTCTTC. Translation gives CASRTGTSGAYNEQFF.

This clonotype was picked up many times. The chain has TRBV15 and TRBJ2-5; D is unresolved. The germline CDR1 and CDR2 sequences are LNHNV and YYDKDF (reference sequence). With 2 bases removed from V and 5 bases from J, the gap between germline ends came to 12 bases. The CDR3 totals 14 residues. The CDR3 bases are TGTGCCACCAGCAGACCCTCAAAAGTGGAGACCCAGTACTTC. It specifies CATSRPSKVETQYF.

This clonotype was detected a few times. V is TRBV6-5 and J is TRBJ2-7, with 9 bases matching TRBD2. Germline loops: CDR1 MNHEY, CDR2 SVGAGI. Trimming at V came to 0 bases and at J to 2 bases, leaving 5 bases not matched to a gene. This CDR3 has 16 residues. The CDR3 nucleotides read TGTGCCAGCAGTTACTCGGCTAGCGGGACCACCTACGAGCAGTACTTC. It codes for CASSYSASGTTYEQYF.